Listed below are T cell receptor beta chains from one sample, sequenced in a study of blood T cell repertoires in COVID-19. The table came from immunoSEQ multiplex PCR; TCRdb's copy has only in-frame clones and leaves some out. Of 180,000 or so clones in the sample, 80% to 90% were seen once. Sample: peripheral blood. These receptors were collected from a man between 60 and 75 years old with acute or convalescent COVID-19. Both conserved end residues are part of each CDR3. The D gene is left open where the match is weak. Size tells how often a clone was seen (once, few, many) or the class of an expanded clone, and some rows leave it out.

j_gene | v_gene | abundance | d_gene | CDR3aa | CDR3nt
TRBJ2-2 | TRBV25-1 | . | . | CASAPPGGANTGELFF | TGTGCCAGCGCCCCGCCCGGCGGCGCGAACACCGGGGAGCTGTTTTTT
TRBJ2-2 | TRBV7-2 | . | . | CASSLNKAGWNTGELFF | TGTGCCAGCAGCTTAAATAAAGCAGGGTGGAACACCGGGGAGCTGTTTTTT
TRBJ1-1 | TRBV4-1 | once | . | CASSQGGKNTEAFF | TGCGCCAGCAGCCAAGGAGGGAAGAACACTGAAGCTTTCTTT
TRBJ2-3 | TRBV7-9 | . | TRBD1 | CASSLGGDRFTDTQYF | TGTGCCAGCAGCTTGGGTGGGGACAGATTCACAGATACGCAGTATTTT
TRBJ1-2 | TRBV12-3/TRBV12-4 | . | TRBD1 | CAGQGEGNYGYTF | TGTGCCGGACAGGGGGAGGGGAACTATGGCTACACCTTC
TRBJ1-1 | TRBV28 | . | TRBD1 | CASSSRTGEAFF | TGTGCCAGCAGTTCTAGGACAGGTGAAGCTTTCTTT
TRBJ2-7 | TRBV7-2 | few | TRBD1 | CASSSRDRYEQYF | TGTGCCAGCAGCTCCCGGGACAGATACGAGCAGTACTTC
TRBJ2-1 | TRBV5-4 | few | . | CASKEGSSYNEQFF | TGTGCCAGCAAGGAGGGCAGCTCCTACAATGAGCAGTTCTTC
TRBJ1-1 | TRBV5-5 | . | . | CASSQRPIGGNTEAFF | TGTGCCAGCAGCCAAAGACCAATCGGGGGGAACACTGAAGCTTTCTTT
TRBJ1-2 | TRBV6-1 | . | . | CASSEVTVVNYGYTF | TGTGCCAGCAGTGAAGTAACAGTAGTGAACTATGGCTACACCTTC
TRBJ2-2 | TRBV5-1 | . | . | CASSLPLGGELFF | TGCGCCAGCAGCTTGCCACTCGGCGGGGAGCTGTTTTTT
TRBJ1-5 | TRBV5-1 | . | . | CASSLDGQSNQPQHF | TGCGCCAGCAGCTTGGACGGACAGAGCAATCAGCCCCAGCATTTT
TRBJ2-7 | TRBV16 | . | TRBD1 | CASSQFVAGGQEQYF | TGTGCCAGCAGCCAATTTGTGGCAGGGGGTCAAGAGCAGTACTTC
TRBJ2-5 | TRBV24-1 | . | . | CATSGPGGTQYF | TGTGCCACCAGTGGCCCTGGCGGGACCCAGTACTTC
TRBJ2-7 | TRBV5-1 | . | . | CASSLDGGGYEQYF | TGCGCCAGCAGCTTGGATGGGGGCGGCTACGAGCAGTACTTC
TRBJ2-1 | TRBV28 | . | . | CASTRDSSYNEQFF | TGTGCCAGCACCCGGGACTCCTCCTACAATGAGCAGTTCTTC
TRBJ2-7 | TRBV6-5 | . | TRBD2 | CASRRLAGHEQYF | TGTGCCAGCAGGCGACTAGCGGGGCACGAGCAGTACTTC
TRBJ2-3 | TRBV28 | . | TRBD1 | CASSPLPVTGDRTDTQYF | TGTGCCAGCAGCCCACTCCCTGTCACAGGGGACCGCACAGATACGCAGTATTTT
TRBJ1-5 | TRBV7-9 | . | TRBD1 | CASSAGTGVDQPQHF | TGTGCCAGCAGCGCCGGGACAGGGGTTGATCAGCCCCAGCATTTT
TRBJ2-3 | TRBV3-1/TRBV3-2 | once | TRBD2 | CASSQDWTSDRTDTQYF | TGTGCCAGCAGCCAGGATTGGACTAGCGACCGCACAGATACGCAGTATTTT
TRBJ2-7 | TRBV9 | once | TRBD1 | CASSEGQGASYEQYF | TGTGCCAGCAGCGAAGGACAGGGGGCCTCCTACGAGCAGTACTTC
TRBJ2-7 | TRBV5-8 | . | TRBD2 | CASRRGTSGRNEQYF | TGTGCCAGCAGACGCGGGACTAGCGGGAGGAATGAGCAGTACTTC
TRBJ2-7 | TRBV28 | few | TRBD1 | CASSRQGVGEQYF | TGTGCCAGCAGTCGACAGGGAGTCGGCGAGCAGTACTTC
TRBJ1-3 | TRBV5-1 | . | TRBD1 | CASSLATTHRGQRNTIYF | TGCGCCAGCAGCTTGGCCACAACGCACAGGGGGCAACGCAACACCATATATTTT
TRBJ2-1 | TRBV9 | . | . | CASSRVRNEQFF | TGTGCCAGCAGCCGGGTGCGCAATGAGCAGTTCTTC
TRBJ1-1 | TRBV10-3 | . | . | CAITDGRGTEAFF | TGTGCCATCACGGACGGGAGAGGCACTGAAGCTTTCTTT
TRBJ2-5 | TRBV4-1 | . | TRBD2 | CASSPGLAGGQETQYF | TGCGCCAGCAGTCCCGGGTTAGCGGGAGGGCAAGAGACCCAGTACTTC
TRBJ2-5 | TRBV12-5 | few | TRBD1 | CASGFGTGSGETQYF | TGTGCTAGTGGTTTCGGGACAGGGTCGGGGGAGACCCAGTACTTC
TRBJ2-1 | TRBV5-1 | . | TRBD1 | CASSLGGQDYNEQFF | TGCGCCAGCAGCTTGGGGGGACAGGACTACAATGAGCAGTTCTTC
TRBJ1-1 | TRBV2 | once | . | CASSSNGGNTEAFF | TGTGCCAGCAGCTCTAACGGGGGGAACACTGAAGCTTTCTTT
TRBJ2-1 | TRBV6-2/TRBV6-3 | . | TRBD2 | CASSISGSHNEQFF | TGTGCCAGCAGTATAAGCGGGAGCCACAATGAGCAGTTCTTC
TRBJ2-3 | TRBV5-4 | . | . | CASSLAAGRNTDTQYF | TGTGCCAGCAGCTTGGCCGCGGGGCGCAACACAGATACGCAGTATTTT
TRBJ1-3 | TRBV5-1 | once | TRBD1 | CASSPRTGEASGNTIYF | TGCGCCAGCAGCCCGAGGACAGGTGAGGCCTCTGGAAACACCATATATTTT
TRBJ2-4 | TRBV4-1 | . | TRBD2 | CASSQERGLAGAVENIQYF | TGCGCCAGCAGCCAAGAACGGGGACTAGCGGGAGCGGTAGAAAACATTCAGTACTTC
TRBJ1-1 | TRBV28 | . | TRBD1 | CASSLSTGRNTEAFF | TGTGCCAGCAGTTTATCGACAGGGAGAAACACTGAAGCTTTCTTT
TRBJ2-3 | TRBV19 | . | TRBD2 | CASRPSGRTGSSTDTQYF | TGTGCCAGTCGGCCTAGCGGGAGGACAGGTTCTAGCACAGATACGCAGTATTTT
TRBJ2-3 | TRBV6-4 | . | TRBD2 | CASRPSGRDTQYF | TGTGCCAGCCGACCTAGCGGGCGTGATACGCAGTATTTT
TRBJ2-2 | TRBV7-9 | . | TRBD1 | CASRRTGANTGELFF | TGTGCCAGCAGAAGGACAGGGGCGAACACCGGGGAGCTGTTTTTT
TRBJ1-5 | TRBV18 | . | TRBD1 | CASSPGQGGYQPQHF | TGTGCCAGCTCACCGGGACAGGGGGGTTATCAGCCCCAGCATTTT